One and the same sample provided the 3 T cell receptor beta chains below, sequenced in a study of vaccination and CD4 T cells after COVID-19. Cultured CD4+ T cell DNA was sequenced using the Oncomine TCR Beta short-read assay. TCRdb re-called the PCR reads with MiXCR, one entry per CDR3 protein. The data hold 7,100 or so distinct CDR3 sequences, with about 76% observed a single time. Their recognized antigens are unknown. Treatment described: roughly 11-day PBMC culture with coronavirus spike peptide pools or control peptides (ViraFEST assay). The material sequenced was CD4+ T cells from blood, cultured in vitro. The receptors originated from a human donor who had recovered from COVID-19.

This clonotype is large by share. The chain combines TRBV7-2 with TRBJ1-5, with 8 bases identical to TRBD1. Looked up from germline, CDR1 is SGHTA and CDR2 is FQGNSA. Trimming took 5 bases from V and 6 from J; bases not matched to a gene: 6. The CDR3 covers 14 residues. The chain's CDR3 is CASSRTGNGQPQHF. For the CDR3, the DNA is TGTGCCAGCAGCCGGACAGGGAATGGTCAGCCCCAGCATTTT.

This clonotype was recorded once. The chain uses TRBV20-1 and TRBJ2-3; tentatively, D is TRBD2 (5 bases). Trimming removed 3 bases from V and 2 bases from J, with 9 bases in between. This CDR3 contains 13 residues. CDR1 DFQATT and CDR2 SNEGSKA come from the germline V gene (reference sequence). The CDR3: CSARRLTTDTQYF. CDR3 bases: TGCAGTGCTAGGAGACTAACCACAGATACGCAGTATTTT.

Here the CDR3 reads CASSSHEKGTEAFF. CDR3 DNA sequence: TGTGCCAGCAGTTCGCACGAAAAGGGTACTGAAGCTTTCTTT. V and J are TRBV6-2 or TRBV6-3 and TRBJ1-1; no reliable D call. CDR3 size: 14 residues. The V gene lost 4 bases and the J gene lost 5 bases, with 14 bases spanning the gap. Germline-derived CDR1 and CDR2 are MNHEY and SVGEGT.